Shown below are 30 T cell receptor beta chains from a single sample sequenced in a study of blood T cell repertoires in COVID-19. Assay: immunoSEQ multiplex PCR; the TCRdb copy retains only in-frame clones and omits some. Of about 29,000 clones in the sample, around 90% are singletons; the top ten hold roughly 5%. The sample taken for sequencing was peripheral blood. These receptor sequences come from a man aged 70-80 years with active COVID-19.

V gene TRBV4-1 combines with J gene TRBJ2-1; the match to TRBD1 covers 7 bases. The CDR3 is 15 amino acids. The V and J ends lost 4 bases and 0 bases, in that order; junction bases with no gene match: 3. In germline, CDR1 is MGHRA, CDR2 YSYEKL. The CDR3, as DNA: TGCGCCAGCAGCCGGGGACAGAGCTCCTACAATGAGCAGTTCTTC. This translates into CASSRGQSSYNEQFF.

V and J are TRBV2 and TRBJ1-5, with TRBD1 matching 8 bases. J lost 3 bases, V lost 4 bases, and 5 bases had no gene match. This CDR3 spans 15 amino acids. Germline V CDR1 and CDR2: SNHLY, FYNNEI. The CDR3 DNA follows: TGTGCCAGCAGTGCTGAGACAGGGGTCAATCAGCCCCAGCATTTT. It codes for CASSAETGVNQPQHF. Combining the CDR3 with reference TRBV2 and TRBJ1-5 gives the whole variable domain EPEVTQTPSHQVTQMGQEVILRCVPISNHLYFYWYRQILGQKVEFLVSFYNNEISEKSEIFDDQFSVERPDGSNFTLKIRSTKLEDSAMYFCASSAETGVNQPQHFGDGTRLSIL.

V is TRBV6-1 and J is TRBJ1-5; TRBD1 matches at 9 bases. This CDR3 comprises 16 residues. The germline V gene encodes CDR1 MNHNS and CDR2 SASEGT. J gave up 3 bases and V 3 bases, and 6 bases lay outside the gene matches. The CDR3 sequence is CASSEMLQGANQPQHF. The CDR3 DNA reads TGTGCCAGCAGTGAGATGCTACAGGGGGCCAATCAGCCCCAGCATTTT.

This chain joins TRBV5-1 and TRBJ1-1; D is undetermined. Trimming stripped 0 bases from V and 2 bases from J, with 5 bases between. The CDR3 covers 13 residues. Per the germline V gene, CDR1 is SGHRS and CDR2 is YFSETQ. CDR3 nucleotide sequence: TGCGCCAGCAGCTTGGTAGTCAACACTGAAGCTTTCTTT. Its protein product is CASSLVVNTEAFF.

The J gene is TRBJ1-1, the V gene TRBV6-2 or TRBV6-3; no definite D call. Looked up from germline, CDR1 is MNHEY and CDR2 is SVGEGT. Trimming left V 6 bases short and J 0 bases short, with 14 bases between. CDR3 length equals 15 residues. Here the CDR3 reads CASSITRSVNTEAFF. CDR3 DNA: TGTGCCAGCAGCATCACTCGTTCGGTGAACACTGAAGCTTTCTTT.

V usage is TRBV5-1 and J usage is TRBJ2-3; 14 bases map to TRBD2. The CDR3 length is 19 residues. Germline lookup yields CDR1 SGHRS and CDR2 YFSETQ. Trimming took 2 bases from V and 2 from J; bases not matched to a gene: 10. CDR3 amino acids: CASSFGLAGGPSHTDTQYF. CDR3 nucleotide sequence: TGCGCCAGCAGCTTCGGACTAGCGGGGGGACCCAGCCACACAGATACGCAGTATTTT.

This rearrangement joins TRBV9 to TRBJ2-5; 8 nucleotides line up with TRBD2. Germline assignment: CDR1 SGDLS and CDR2 YYNGEE. The CDR3 has 17 amino acids. After removal of 0 bases from V and 1 base from J, the junction contained 8 bases not matched to a gene. This CDR3 is CASSVGSGGAGQETQYF. Here the CDR3 DNA reads TGTGCCAGCAGCGTAGGTTCCGGGGGGGCGGGCCAAGAGACCCAGTACTTC.

The chain couples TRBV5-6 to TRBJ1-1; D is unresolved. Germline V CDR1 and CDR2: SGHDT, YYEEEE. The CDR3 contains 15 residues. V lost 4 bases and J 8 bases, leaving 21 bases between the germline ends. CDR3 sequence (DNA): TGTGCCAGCAGCCTGTCTGGGAGAGGCCCCTTCGAAGCTTTCTTT. Encoded protein: CASSLSGRGPFEAFF.

The gene calls are TRBV15 and TRBJ1-2, with D tentatively TRBD1 (6 bases). Between the trimmed V and J ends, which lost 4 bases and 8 bases, there was a span of 17 bases. CDR3 length: 14 amino acids. Germline CDR1 and CDR2: LNHNV and YYDKDF (reference sequence). The CDR3 bases are TGTGCCACCAGCACAGGGGTCCACCGTGCGGGCTACACCTTC. It specifies CATSTGVHRAGYTF.

In DNA form, the CDR3 reads TGTGCCAGTAGTATAGTCGGAGGGAACACCGGGGAGCTGTTTTTT. Translation gives CASSIVGGNTGELFF. This chain links TRBV19 with TRBJ2-2; perhaps TRBD2 as D (5 bases). V was clipped by 1 base and J by 1 base, with 7 bases between them. Germline loops: CDR1 LNHDA, CDR2 SQIVND (reference sequence). The CDR3 runs 15 residues.

V usage is TRBV19 and J usage is TRBJ1-4; 7 positions match TRBD1. The CDR3 is made up of 19 amino acids. Losses at the gene ends were 5 bases for V and 7 bases for J; bases not matched to a gene: 22. Germline V gene lookup returns CDR1 LNHDA and CDR2 SQIVND (reference sequence). CDR3 sequence: CASSFPPPGQLEVGEKLFF. The CDR3 DNA follows: TGTGCCAGTAGTTTCCCCCCCCCGGGACAGCTGGAGGTCGGTGAAAAACTGTTTTTT.

CDR3 in DNA: TGTGCCATCAGACCCGGAGGCGGGGAGCTGTTTTTT. As protein: CAIRPGGGELFF. The V gene is TRBV6-6, the J gene TRBJ2-2; possible D gene TRBD2, 5 bases. Germline V gene lookup returns CDR1 MNHNY and CDR2 SVGAGI (reference sequence). Trimming shortened V by 10 bases and J by 7 bases, and 13 bases separated the two germline ends. The CDR3 is 12 residues long.

About this clone: The same CDR3 arises from other DNA sequences in this sample as well. The chain is built from TRBV27 and TRBJ2-3, with 8 bases identical to TRBD2. CDR3 length equals 16 residues. Germline CDR1 MNHEY, CDR2 SMNVEV (reference sequence). Trimming at V came to 0 bases and at J to 4 bases, leaving 6 bases not matched to a gene. The CDR3 spells CASSLSGAGAADTQYF. CDR3 DNA sequence: TGTGCCAGCAGTTTATCAGGAGCGGGGGCTGCAGATACGCAGTATTTT.

The rearrangement links TRBV20-1 to TRBJ2-5, with TRBD2 matching over 9 bases. This CDR3 spans 15 amino acids. CDR1 DFQATT and CDR2 SNEGSKA come from the germline V gene (reference sequence). The V gene end was trimmed by 3 bases and the J gene end by 6 bases; junction bases not matched to a gene: 11. The CDR3 protein is CSASGLASGEKTQYF. The CDR3 DNA reads TGCAGTGCTAGTGGATTGGCTAGCGGGGAAAAGACCCAGTACTTC.

The chain couples TRBV10-1 to TRBJ2-7; a weak D match, TRBD1 (5 bases). Trimming took 3 bases from V and 2 from J, leaving 11 bases between them. The germline V gene has CDR1 WNHNN and CDR2 SYGVQD (reference sequence). The CDR3 is 14 residues long. The CDR3 spells CASSDRAGPYEQYF. The CDR3 DNA is TGCGCCAGCAGTGACAGGGCCGGACCCTACGAGCAGTACTTC.

J is TRBJ1-6 and V is TRBV4-3; 7 positions agree with TRBD1. From germline, CDR1 is LGHNA and CDR2 YSLEER. The CDR3 consists of 15 residues. Trimming cost V 0 bases and J 10 bases; bases outside gene matches: 6. CDR3 in amino acids: CASSQDVTGISPLHF. The CDR3 DNA reads as TGCGCCAGCAGCCAAGATGTGACAGGGATATCACCCCTCCACTTT.

The V call is TRBV5-1, the J call TRBJ2-6; D is possibly TRBD2 (6 bases). Germline V CDR1 and CDR2: SGHRS, YFSETQ. This CDR3 spans 16 amino acids. Trimming shortened V by 6 bases and J by 3 bases, and 16 bases separated the two germline ends. The CDR3 coding sequence is TGCGCCAGCACCAGGTCGGGAGAGGTTGGGGCCAACGTCCTGACTTTC. Its translation: CASTRSGEVGANVLTF. Based on the CDR3 plus reference TRBV5-1 and TRBJ2-6, the full variable domain is KAGVTQTPRYLIKTRGQQVTLSCSPISGHRSVSWYQQTPGQGLQFLFEYFSETQRNKGNFPGRFSGRQFSNSRSEMNVSTLELGDSALYLCASTRSGEVGANVLTFGAGSRLTVL.

CDR3 DNA sequence: TGTGCCAGCAGTACTCTAGGATCCTACGAGCAGTACTTC. It is translated as CASSTLGSYEQYF. The rearrangement joins TRBV12-3 or TRBV12-4 to TRBJ2-7; D unclear. The CDR3 loop spans 13 amino acids. Trimming took off 5 bases at V and 1 base at J, with 9 bases between the two ends.

The CDR3 loop reads CASSEGASHSTDTQYF. The CDR3 DNA is TGTGCCAGCAGCGAGGGGGCGAGCCATAGCACAGATACGCAGTATTTT. V is TRBV9 and J is TRBJ2-3; TRBD1 matches at 7 bases. The length of the CDR3 is 16 residues. Germline CDR1 reads SGDLS; CDR2 reads YYNGEE. The junction had 7 bases not matched to a gene; V was cut back by 3 bases and J by 0 bases.

The genes are TRBV6-2 or TRBV6-3 and TRBJ2-1; a possible D gene is TRBD2 (5 bases). The V gene's germline CDR1 is MNHEY and CDR2 SVGEGT. The CDR3 has 15 residues. V was pared by 5 bases and J by 6 bases, with 17 bases between. The CDR3 is CASSRWAGISNEQFF. DNA of the CDR3: TGTGCCAGCAGTCGGTGGGCGGGTATAAGCAATGAGCAGTTCTTC.

The chain is built from TRBV15 and TRBJ1-6; TRBD1 matches 11 bases. Germline V gene data show CDR1 as LNHNV and CDR2 as YYDKDF (reference sequence). The trim removed 1 base at V and 10 bases at J, leaving 3 bases unmatched. This CDR3 spans 15 amino acids. In DNA, the CDR3 is TGTGCCACCAGCAGAGGGGACAGGGGGAACTCACCCCTCCACTTT. Translated: CATSRGDRGNSPLHF.

V usage is TRBV6-6 and J usage is TRBJ1-5; possibly TRBD1 for D (6 bases). The CDR3 has 16 residues. In germline, CDR1 is MNHNY, CDR2 SVGAGI (reference sequence). Trimming took off 4 bases at V and 6 bases at J, with 19 bases between the two ends. CDR3 amino acids: CASSSSDIGTRQPQHF. DNA for the CDR3: TGTGCCAGCAGTTCGTCGGACATCGGGACACGTCAGCCCCAGCATTTT.

This clone has a single count. The chain recombines TRBV4-3 with TRBJ2-1; D is undetermined. Per germline, CDR1 LGHNA and CDR2 YSLEER. The CDR3 has 15 amino acids. The ends were cut back, 0 bases at V and 2 bases at J, with 8 bases in the middle. The CDR3 loop is CASSQESGTYNEQFF. For the CDR3, the DNA is TGCGCCAGCAGCCAAGAGTCGGGTACCTACAATGAGCAGTTCTTC.

The chain is built from TRBV5-5 and TRBJ1-2; tentative D call: TRBD1 (5 bases). In germline, CDR1 is SGHKS, CDR2 YYEKEE (reference sequence). Deletions cut 2 bases from V and 6 bases from J, with 11 bases between. This CDR3 spans 13 amino acids. CDR3 nucleotide sequence: TGTGCCAGCAGCTTCGGGACTGCAAATGGCTACACCTTC. Its protein product is CASSFGTANGYTF.

This clone came up once. The rearrangement links TRBV5-1 to TRBJ1-4, with 8 bases fitting TRBD1. Germline loops: CDR1 SGHRS, CDR2 YFSETQ. With V trimmed by 2 bases and J by 4 bases, 1 base remained unmatched. This CDR3 region has 14 residues. This chain's CDR3 is CASSFGQGNEKLFF. The CDR3 coding sequence is TGCGCCAGCAGCTTCGGACAGGGTAATGAAAAACTGTTTTTT.

This clone appeared a few times. The chain carries TRBV7-9 and TRBJ1-2; TRBD1 aligns across 7 bases. Germline-derived CDR1 and CDR2 are SEHNR and FQNEAQ (reference sequence). This CDR3 contains 14 residues. V lost 5 bases, J lost 8 bases, and 11 bases stayed unmatched. CDR3: CASSLDREGDGYTF. The DNA for the CDR3 is TGTGCCAGCAGCCTCGACAGGGAAGGGGACGGCTACACCTTC.

This clone was seen just once. The chain carries TRBV11-1 and TRBJ2-5; 13 bases line up with TRBD2. This CDR3 comprises 16 residues. Germline CDR1 SGHAT, CDR2 FQDESV (reference sequence). Trimming removed 5 bases from V and 5 bases from J; junction bases left unmatched: 8. The CDR3 spells CASSMPGLAGLETQYF. The CDR3 nucleotides read TGTGCCAGCAGCATGCCGGGACTAGCGGGGCTGGAGACCCAGTACTTC.

V and J are TRBV5-1 and TRBJ1-5; 8 positions agree with TRBD1. Per the germline V gene, CDR1 is SGHRS and CDR2 is YFSETQ. V lost 0 bases, J lost 5 bases, and 4 bases stayed unmatched. CDR3 length: 15 amino acids. The CDR3 DNA is TGCGCCAGCAGCTTGGTGTCAGGGGGCGATCAGCCCCAGCATTTT. Translating gives CASSLVSGGDQPQHF.

This clone was counted only a few times. This chain connects TRBV4-1 to TRBJ2-2, with TRBD2 matching over 11 bases. Germline V gene data show CDR1 as MGHRA and CDR2 as YSYEKL. The V and J ends lost 4 bases and 6 bases, in that order; junction bases with no gene match: 13. CDR3 length equals 18 residues. The CDR3 coding sequence is TGCGCCAGCAGCCGTCTTAGCGGGGGGGCCGGATTGGCCGGGGAGCTGTTTTTT. Protein sequence: CASSRLSGGAGLAGELFF.

The chain recombines TRBV9 with TRBJ2-5; TRBD2 agrees at 12 bases. The germline V gene has CDR1 SGDLS and CDR2 YYNGEE. Germline trimming cut 0 bases from V and 4 bases from J; bases unmatched to any gene: 4. The CDR3 is made up of 16 amino acids. DNA of the CDR3: TGTGCCAGCAGCGTAGACCCTAGCGGGGGGGCAGAGACCCAGTACTTC. It yields the protein CASSVDPSGGAETQYF.